This T cell receptor beta chain was sequenced for a study of tumor-infiltrating lymphocytes in primary liver carcinoma. Turning to this clonotype: The junction departs from germline at one end; a sequencing error may be responsible.

Per the germline V gene, CDR1 is MDHEN and CDR2 is SYDVKM. This CDR3 is built from 14 residues. Unsorted bulk tissue of roughly 18-32 mg yielded co-extracted RNA and DNA. Starting material of about 0.45 ug total RNA yielded TCR beta cDNA via a constant-region primer. Construction of TCR beta libraries relied on three successive nested multiplex PCR rounds employing slightly modified ARM-PCR. The two initial PCR rounds, around 11 cycles each, used TRBV1-TRBV30 forward and C-beta reverse primers. Each CDR3 protein gets one entry after TCRdb re-called the multiplex PCR reads with MiXCR. The table lists approximately 110,000 distinct CDR3 sequences, around 64% of them singletons.

The clonotype originates from a woman aged 55 to 70 with primary liver carcinoma and hepatitis B virus infection. The V call is TRBV28, the J call TRBJ1-5, with D tentatively TRBD1 (5 bases). Sequencing used liver tumor tissue from sampling region 3. The subset here: tumor region T3, left-lateral pole. The CDR3 region is CPSRHPGSAQPQHF. Written as DNA, the CDR3 is TGTCCCAGCAGACACCCAGGGTCGGCTCAGCCCCAGCATTTT.